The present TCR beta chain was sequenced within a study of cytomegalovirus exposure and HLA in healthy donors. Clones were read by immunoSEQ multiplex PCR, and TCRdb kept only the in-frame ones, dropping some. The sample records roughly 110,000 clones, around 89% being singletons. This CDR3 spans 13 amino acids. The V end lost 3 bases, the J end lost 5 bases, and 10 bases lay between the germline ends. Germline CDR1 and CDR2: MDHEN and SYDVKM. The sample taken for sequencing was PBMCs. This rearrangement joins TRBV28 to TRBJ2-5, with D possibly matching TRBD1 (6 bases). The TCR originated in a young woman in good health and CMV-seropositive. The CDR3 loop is CASSLGAGETQYF. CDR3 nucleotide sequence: TGTGCCAGCAGTTTGGGGGCCGGGGAGACCCAGTACTTC.